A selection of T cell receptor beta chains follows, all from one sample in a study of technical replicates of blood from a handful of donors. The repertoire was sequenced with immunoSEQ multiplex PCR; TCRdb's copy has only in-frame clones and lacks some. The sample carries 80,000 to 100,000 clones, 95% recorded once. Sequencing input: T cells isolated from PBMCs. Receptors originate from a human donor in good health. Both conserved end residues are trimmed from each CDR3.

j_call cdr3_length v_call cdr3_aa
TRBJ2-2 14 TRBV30 AWSTLYRLPKGELF
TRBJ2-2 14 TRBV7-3 ASSPLGLQNTGELF
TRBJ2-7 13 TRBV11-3 ASSQRQGYSYEQY
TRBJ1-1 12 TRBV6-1 ASTKGDRVTEAF
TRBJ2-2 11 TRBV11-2 ASSSSNTGELF
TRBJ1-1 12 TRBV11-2 ASSPDRPRTEAF
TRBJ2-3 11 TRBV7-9 ASSSTVTDTQY
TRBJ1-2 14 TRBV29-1 SVLTPPGGGRDGYT
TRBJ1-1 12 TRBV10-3 AISELAGGTEAF
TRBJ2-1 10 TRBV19 ASSRIGSEQF
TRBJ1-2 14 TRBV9 ASSALRVIKDYGYT
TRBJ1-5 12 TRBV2 ASSKITGDQSQH
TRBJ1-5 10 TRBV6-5 VTGVGNQPQH
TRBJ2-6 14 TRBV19 ASSTSRDSGANVLT
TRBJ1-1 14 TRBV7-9 ASSLSRGLGNTEAF
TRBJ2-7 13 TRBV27 ASSLSGGFSYEQY
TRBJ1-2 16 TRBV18 ASSPSKDRGSQGSGYT
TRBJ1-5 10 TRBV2 ASSGDIEPQH
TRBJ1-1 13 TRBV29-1 SVEAPTQKNTEAF
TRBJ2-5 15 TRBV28 ASSPSPRGSRVETQY
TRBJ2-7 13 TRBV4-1 ASSQASGRGYEQY
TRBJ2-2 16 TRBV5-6 ASILFGTSGTNTGELF
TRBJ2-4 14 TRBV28 ASSTHTGGSGGIQY
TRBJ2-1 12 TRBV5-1 ASSVTSLDNEQF
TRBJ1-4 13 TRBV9 ASSLGGSTNEKLF
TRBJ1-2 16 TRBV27 ASSTSGGRGGYNYGYT
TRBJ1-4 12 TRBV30 AWREGQEHEKLF
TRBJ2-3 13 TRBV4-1 ASSRGAGATDTQY
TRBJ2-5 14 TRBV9 ASSVTLAGEGETQY
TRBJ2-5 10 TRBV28 ASKSVQETQY
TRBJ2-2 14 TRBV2 ASSEISGRGPGELF
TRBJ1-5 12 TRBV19 ASSIGPGGQPQH
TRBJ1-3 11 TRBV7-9 ASSFDKRNTIY
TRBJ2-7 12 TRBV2 ASKKGQSSYEQY
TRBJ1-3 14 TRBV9 ASSVGQLLSGNTIY
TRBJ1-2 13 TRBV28 ASGLVGTQNYGYT
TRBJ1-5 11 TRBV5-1 ASSLLGYQPQH
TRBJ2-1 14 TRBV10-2 ASSEWQGTSDNEQF
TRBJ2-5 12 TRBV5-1 ASSLVLGGETQY
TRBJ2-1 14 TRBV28 ASSFFRADGGDEQF
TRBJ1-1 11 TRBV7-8 ASSPRQIREAF
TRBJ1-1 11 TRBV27 ASNPVRSAEAF
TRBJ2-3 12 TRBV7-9 ASSLASGADTQY
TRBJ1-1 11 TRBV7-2 ASSGYREPEAF
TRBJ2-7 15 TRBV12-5 ASGSRPLTGERYEQY
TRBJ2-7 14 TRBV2 ASFLYPPGISYEQY
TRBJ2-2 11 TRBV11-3 ASSFGGTGELF
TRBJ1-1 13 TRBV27 ASSLGMTGPSEAF
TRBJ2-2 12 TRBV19 ASIGLENTGELF
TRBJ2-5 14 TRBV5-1 ASSSSGTSGRETQY
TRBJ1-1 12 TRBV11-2 ASSRDTPNTEAF
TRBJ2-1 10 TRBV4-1 ASSRQGNEQF
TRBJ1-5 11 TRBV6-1 ASSSQLNQPQH